The clone carrying this TCR beta chain occurred a few times. Its cognate antigen is unknown. TCRdb itself ran the 5' RACE reads through MiXCR, one entry per CDR3 protein. The table has 220,000 or so distinct CDR3 sequences, under 12% seen once. This record belongs to a study of CD8 T cells in ankylosing spondylitis. The study, taken as a whole, reports: Peripheral blood held disease-linked clones only at relatively low frequency, and these were CD8+. Disease-linked clones reportedly showed significant enrichment in matched ankylosing spondylitis synovial fluid. A motif of fewer than ten highly homologous TCR beta variants was seen as apparently characteristic of ankylosing spondylitis blood. Earlier studies detected some motif variants in reactive arthritis synovial fluid and blood.

This CDR3 has 15 residues. The V and J ends lost 5 bases and 0 bases respectively, with 11 bases between them. Source material: blood, either unsorted or a sorted T cell fraction (not recorded which). J is TRBJ1-3 and V is TRBV12-3 or TRBV12-4; no clear D gene. The source is a male donor with ankylosing spondylitis or in good health (not recorded which). DNA for the CDR3: TGTGCCAGCAGTCCCTACAGAAACTCTGGAAACACCATATATTTT. Its protein is CASSPYRNSGNTIYF.